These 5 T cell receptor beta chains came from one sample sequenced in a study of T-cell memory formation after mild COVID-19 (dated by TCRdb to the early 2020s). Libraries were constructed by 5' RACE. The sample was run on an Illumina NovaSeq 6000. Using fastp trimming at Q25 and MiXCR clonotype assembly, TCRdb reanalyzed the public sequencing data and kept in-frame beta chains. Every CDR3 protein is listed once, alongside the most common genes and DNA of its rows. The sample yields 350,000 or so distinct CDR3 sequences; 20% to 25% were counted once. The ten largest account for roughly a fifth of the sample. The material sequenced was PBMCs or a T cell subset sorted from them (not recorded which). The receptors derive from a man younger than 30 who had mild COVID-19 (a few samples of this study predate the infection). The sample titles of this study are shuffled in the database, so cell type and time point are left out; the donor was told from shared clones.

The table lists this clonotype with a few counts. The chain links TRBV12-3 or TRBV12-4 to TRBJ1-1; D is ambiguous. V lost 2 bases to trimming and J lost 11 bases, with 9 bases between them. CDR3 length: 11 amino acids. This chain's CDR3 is CASSLRSLAFF. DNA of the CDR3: TGTGCCAGCAGTTTACGCAGCTTGGCTTTCTTT.

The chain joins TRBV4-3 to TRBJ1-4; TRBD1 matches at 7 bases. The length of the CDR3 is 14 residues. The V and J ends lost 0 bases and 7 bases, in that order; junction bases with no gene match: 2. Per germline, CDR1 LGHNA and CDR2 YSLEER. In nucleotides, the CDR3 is TGCGCCAGCAGCCAAGAAAGGGGGCTTGAAAAACTGTTTTTT. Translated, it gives CASSQERGLEKLFF.

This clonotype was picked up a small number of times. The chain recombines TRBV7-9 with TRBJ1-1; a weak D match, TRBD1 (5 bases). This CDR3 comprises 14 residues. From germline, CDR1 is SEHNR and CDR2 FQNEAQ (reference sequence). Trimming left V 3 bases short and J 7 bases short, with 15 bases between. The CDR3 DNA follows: TGTGCCAGCAGCTTTCAGGGCGGGTATGGTGAAGCTTTCTTT. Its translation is CASSFQGGYGEAFF.

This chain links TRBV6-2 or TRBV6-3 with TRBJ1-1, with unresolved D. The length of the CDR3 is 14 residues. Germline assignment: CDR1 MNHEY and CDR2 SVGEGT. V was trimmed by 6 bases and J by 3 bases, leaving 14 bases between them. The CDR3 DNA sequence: TGTGCCAGCAGACCCATCCGGAGGGACACTGAAGCTTTCTTT. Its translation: CASRPIRRDTEAFF.

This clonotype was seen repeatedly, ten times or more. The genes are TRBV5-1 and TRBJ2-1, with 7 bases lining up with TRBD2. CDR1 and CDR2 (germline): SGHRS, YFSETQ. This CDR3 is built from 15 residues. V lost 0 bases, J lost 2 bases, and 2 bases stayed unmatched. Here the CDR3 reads CASSLASGAYNEQFF. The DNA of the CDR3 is TGCGCCAGCAGCTTGGCTAGCGGAGCCTACAATGAGCAGTTCTTC.